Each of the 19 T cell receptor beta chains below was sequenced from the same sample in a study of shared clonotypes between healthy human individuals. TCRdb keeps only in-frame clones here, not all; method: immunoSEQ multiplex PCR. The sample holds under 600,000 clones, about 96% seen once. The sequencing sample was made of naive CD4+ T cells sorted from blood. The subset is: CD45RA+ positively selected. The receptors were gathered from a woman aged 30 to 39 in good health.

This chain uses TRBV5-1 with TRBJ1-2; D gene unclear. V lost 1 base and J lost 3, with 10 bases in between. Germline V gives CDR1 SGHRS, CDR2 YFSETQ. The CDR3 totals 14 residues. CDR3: CASSLFSEDYGYTF. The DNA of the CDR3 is TGCGCCAGCAGCTTGTTTTCCGAGGACTATGGCTACACCTTC.

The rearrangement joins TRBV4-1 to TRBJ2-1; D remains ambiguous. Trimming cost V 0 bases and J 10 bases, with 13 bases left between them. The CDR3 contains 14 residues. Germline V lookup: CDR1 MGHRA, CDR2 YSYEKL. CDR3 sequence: CASSQDWQTKEQFF. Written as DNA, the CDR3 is TGCGCCAGCAGCCAAGATTGGCAGACGAAGGAGCAGTTCTTC.

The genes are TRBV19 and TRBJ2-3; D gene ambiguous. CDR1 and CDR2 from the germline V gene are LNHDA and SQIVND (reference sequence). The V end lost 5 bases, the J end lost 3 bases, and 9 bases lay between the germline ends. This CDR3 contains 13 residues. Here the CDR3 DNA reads TGTGCCAGTAGTTCCCTGTCAACAGATACGCAGTATTTT. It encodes CASSSLSTDTQYF.

CDR3 in DNA: TGTGCCAGCAGTGTAGGGACCGGGGAGCTGTTTTTT. Translating gives CASSVGTGELFF. The chain couples TRBV2 to TRBJ2-2, with D unclear. The CDR3 consists of 12 residues. Germline V gene lookup returns CDR1 SNHLY and CDR2 FYNNEI. Trimming took off 4 bases at V and 5 bases at J, with 5 bases between the two ends. The variable domain in full, completed from reference TRBV2 and TRBJ2-2, reads EPEVTQTPSHQVTQMGQEVILRCVPISNHLYFYWYRQILGQKVEFLVSFYNNEISEKSEIFDDQFSVERPDGSNFTLKIRSTKLEDSAMYFCASSVGTGELFFGEGSRLTVL.

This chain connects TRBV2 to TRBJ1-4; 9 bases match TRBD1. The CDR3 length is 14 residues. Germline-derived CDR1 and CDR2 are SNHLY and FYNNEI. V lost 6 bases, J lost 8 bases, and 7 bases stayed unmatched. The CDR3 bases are TGTGCCAGCAGCCGGACAGGGGATAAAGAAAAACTGTTTTTT. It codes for CASSRTGDKEKLFF.

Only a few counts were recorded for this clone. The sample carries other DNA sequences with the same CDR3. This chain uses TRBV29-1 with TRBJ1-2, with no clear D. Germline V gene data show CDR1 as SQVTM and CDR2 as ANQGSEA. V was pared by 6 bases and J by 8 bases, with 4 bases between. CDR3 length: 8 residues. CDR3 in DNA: TGCAGCGTAGAGGGCTACACCTTC. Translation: CSVEGYTF. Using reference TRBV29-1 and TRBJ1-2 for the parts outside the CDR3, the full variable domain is SAVISQKPSRDICQRGTSLTIQCQVDSQVTMMFWYRQQPGQSLTLIATANQGSEATYESGFVIDKFPISRPNLTFSTLTVSNMSPEDSSIYLCSVEGYTFGSGTRLTVV.

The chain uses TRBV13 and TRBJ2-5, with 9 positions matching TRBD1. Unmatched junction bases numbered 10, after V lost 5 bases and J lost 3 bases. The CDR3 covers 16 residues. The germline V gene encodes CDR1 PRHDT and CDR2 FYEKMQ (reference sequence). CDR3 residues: CASSPRGRTGEETQYF. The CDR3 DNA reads TGTGCCAGCAGCCCGAGAGGTAGGACAGGGGAAGAGACCCAGTACTTC. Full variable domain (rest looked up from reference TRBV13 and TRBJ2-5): AAGVIQSPRHLIKEKRETATLKCYPIPRHDTVYWYQQGPGQDPQFLISFYEKMQSDKGSIPDRFSAQQFSDYHSELNMSSLELGDSALYFCASSPRGRTGEETQYFGPGTRLLVL.

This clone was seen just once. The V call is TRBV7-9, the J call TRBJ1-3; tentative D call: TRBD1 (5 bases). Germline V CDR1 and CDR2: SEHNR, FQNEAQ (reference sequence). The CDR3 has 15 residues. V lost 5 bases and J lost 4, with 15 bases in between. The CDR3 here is CASSMGLLAGNTIYF. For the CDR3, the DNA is TGTGCCAGCAGCATGGGACTCCTTGCAGGAAACACCATATATTTT.

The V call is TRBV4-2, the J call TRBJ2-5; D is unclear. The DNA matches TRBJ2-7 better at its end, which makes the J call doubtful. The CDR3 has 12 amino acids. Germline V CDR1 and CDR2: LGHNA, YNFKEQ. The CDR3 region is CASSQDLIEQYF. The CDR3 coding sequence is TGTGCCAGCAGCCAAGATCTAATCGAGCAGTACTTC.

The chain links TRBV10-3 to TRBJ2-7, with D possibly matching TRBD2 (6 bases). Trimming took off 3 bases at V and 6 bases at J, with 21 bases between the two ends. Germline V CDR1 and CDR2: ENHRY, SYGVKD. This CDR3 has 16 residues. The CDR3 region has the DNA TGTGCCATCAGTGATCCGATTAGGGCCGGAGGGGTCGAGCAGTACTTC. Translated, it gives CAISDPIRAGGVEQYF.

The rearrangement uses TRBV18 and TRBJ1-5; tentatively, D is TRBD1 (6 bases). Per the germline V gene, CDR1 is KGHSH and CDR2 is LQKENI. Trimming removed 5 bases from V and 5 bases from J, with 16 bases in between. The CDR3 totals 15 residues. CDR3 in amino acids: CASSSVGGGYQPQHF. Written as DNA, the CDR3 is TGTGCCAGCTCATCAGTGGGTGGGGGCTATCAGCCCCAGCATTTT.

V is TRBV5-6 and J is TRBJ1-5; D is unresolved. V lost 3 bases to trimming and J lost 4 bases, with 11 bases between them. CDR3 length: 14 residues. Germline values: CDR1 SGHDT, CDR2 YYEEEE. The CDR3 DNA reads TGTGCCAGCAGCTCCACACGCTTAAATCAGCCCCAGCATTTT. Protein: CASSSTRLNQPQHF. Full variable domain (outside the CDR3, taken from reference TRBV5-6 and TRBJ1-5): DAGVTQSPTHLIKTRGQQVTLRCSPKSGHDTVSWYQQALGQGPQFIFQYYEEEERQRGNFPDRFSGHQFPNYSSELNVNALLLGDSALYLCASSSTRLNQPQHFGDGTRLSIL.

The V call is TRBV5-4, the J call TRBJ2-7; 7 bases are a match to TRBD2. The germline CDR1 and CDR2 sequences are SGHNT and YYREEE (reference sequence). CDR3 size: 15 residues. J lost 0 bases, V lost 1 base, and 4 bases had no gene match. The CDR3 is CASSLHLADSYEQYF. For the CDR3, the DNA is TGTGCCAGCAGCTTGCATCTAGCGGACTCCTACGAGCAGTACTTC.

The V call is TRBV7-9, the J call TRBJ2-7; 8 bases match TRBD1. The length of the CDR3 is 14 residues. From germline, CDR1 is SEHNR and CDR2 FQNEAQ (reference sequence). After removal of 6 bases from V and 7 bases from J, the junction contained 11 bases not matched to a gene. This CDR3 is CASSYSGTGVEQYF. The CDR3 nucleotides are TGTGCCAGCAGTTATTCCGGGACAGGAGTAGAGCAGTACTTC.

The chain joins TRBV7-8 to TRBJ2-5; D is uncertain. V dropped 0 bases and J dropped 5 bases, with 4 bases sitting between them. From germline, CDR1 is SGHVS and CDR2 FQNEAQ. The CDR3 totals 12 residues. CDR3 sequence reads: CASSLAWETQYF. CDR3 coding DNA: TGTGCCAGCAGCTTAGCGTGGGAGACCCAGTACTTC.

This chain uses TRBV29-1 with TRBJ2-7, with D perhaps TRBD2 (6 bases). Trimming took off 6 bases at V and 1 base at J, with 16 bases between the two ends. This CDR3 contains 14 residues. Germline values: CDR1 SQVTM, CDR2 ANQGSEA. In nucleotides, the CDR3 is TGCAGCGTATTACTCATGGCGGGATCCTACGAGCAGTACTTC. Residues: CSVLLMAGSYEQYF.

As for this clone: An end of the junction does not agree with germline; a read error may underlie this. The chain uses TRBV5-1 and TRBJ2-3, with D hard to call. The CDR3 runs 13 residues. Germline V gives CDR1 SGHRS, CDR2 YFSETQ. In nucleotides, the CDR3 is TGCGCCACCAGCAGTTTTAGCACAGATACGCAGTATTTT. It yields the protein CATSSFSTDTQYF.

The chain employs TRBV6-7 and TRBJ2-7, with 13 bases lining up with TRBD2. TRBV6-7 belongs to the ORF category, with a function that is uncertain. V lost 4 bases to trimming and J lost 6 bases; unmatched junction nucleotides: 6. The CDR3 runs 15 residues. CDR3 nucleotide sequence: TGTGCCAGCAGTTTGACTAGCGGGAGGACCGGCGAGCAGTACTTC. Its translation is CASSLTSGRTGEQYF.

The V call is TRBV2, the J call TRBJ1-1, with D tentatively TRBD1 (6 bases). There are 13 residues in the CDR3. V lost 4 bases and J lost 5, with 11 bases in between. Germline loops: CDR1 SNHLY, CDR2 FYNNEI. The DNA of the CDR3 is TGTGCCAGCAGTGTAGGGACATTGACTGAAGCTTTCTTT. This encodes CASSVGTLTEAFF.